A selection of T cell receptor beta chains follows, all from one sample in a study of T cell changes during pregnancy in multiple sclerosis. Using immunoSEQ multiplex PCR, the repertoire was profiled, and TCRdb retains in-frame clones only, with some absent. This sample has about 45,000 clones; around 90% occur once, and the top ten carry about 3.1%. Sequencing was performed on CD8+ T cells from peripheral blood mononuclear cells, taken in the second trimester of pregnancy. These receptors all come from a female donor with multiple sclerosis, enrolled in a pregnancy study. Both conserved end residues are trimmed from each CDR3. Each record gives: V gene, D gene, CDR3 protein. The D gene is left open where the match is weak.

TRBV6-5 . ATRSSSETQY
TRBV9 . ASSTSAGSGWTQY
TRBV23-1 TRBD1 ASSLPGTGNYGYT
TRBV7-7 TRBD2 ASSLTSGESTGELF
TRBV18 . ASSPPGDGYT
TRBV7-8 . ASSPYGTQKTQY
TRBV7-9 . ASSLVGDPKREQY
TRBV7-9 TRBD2 ASSAGTTALREGTDTQY
TRBV11-2 . ASSSRIRQGNEQF
TRBV6-4 . ASSEGGSTDTQY
TRBV6-5 . ASSYSTEGNTEAF
TRBV28 . ASSLKRSTDTQY
TRBV11-2 . ASSSIRDTYEKLF
TRBV2 . ASCAVNMGPANYGYT
TRBV4-2 TRBD2 ASSQEPSGGYNEQF
TRBV13 . ASSRRGTGSYEQY
TRBV4-1 . ASSPTGSGVGNQPQH
TRBV15 . ATSSFRGTFTDTQY
TRBV7-7 TRBD1 ASSATGVRTEAF
TRBV19 . ASSIGPSGELF
TRBV5-4 TRBD1 ASSYGQGASYNEQF
TRBV20-1 TRBD2 SATGREF
TRBV9 . ASSVDGARDNEQF
TRBV4-3 . ASSQDQGGVPDTQY
TRBV4-1 TRBD1 ASSQDRGQHEQY
TRBV9 TRBD1 ASSGGQGSYEQY
TRBV27 . ASSLRGGHKNTEAF
TRBV29-1 TRBD2 SVDGAGGPHEQY
TRBV25-1 TRBD1 ASTDGRGLTEAF
TRBV2 . ASSERLELF
TRBV5-5 . ASSLEEGIGGYT
TRBV6-5 . ASKKGAGEQF
TRBV28 TRBD1 ASSVDRVLDEQY
TRBV5-1 TRBD2 ASSLAGGTGADEQY
TRBV11-2 TRBD1 ASGGQGDLGIQY
TRBV12-5 TRBD1 ASGDRDRAYEQY
TRBV11-2 . ASSLELANEQF
TRBV5-6 . ASSRPGMNYEQY
TRBV7-3 TRBD2 ASSLLAGAYNEQF
TRBV6-4 TRBD2 ASSDSAGGNNEQF
TRBV1 . TSSQPPGLAGSLRETQY
TRBV10-2 . ASFNTEAF
TRBV7-9 . ASSLAPGSSYEQY
TRBV19 . ASSISGNTEAF
TRBV13 . ASTTSGEGRGTNEKLF
TRBV11-2 . ASSLAARPPNNEQF
TRBV5-6 . ASSFGGSYEQY
TRBV5-1 . ASSLAARGIVYGYT
TRBV7-9 . ASSPRSRELF
TRBV19 . ASTADSLGFGSGNTIY
TRBV7-9 . ASSLDRKAF
TRBV7-9 . ASSLESVPQETQY
TRBV19 . ASSIDLSRETQY
TRBV19 . ASSVGTSEAF
TRBV9 . ASSAGATAGELF
TRBV4-1 . ASSPQVSGANVLT
TRBV6-4 . ASSVDTGGSPLH
TRBV5-5 . ASSLPGQTSGNTIY
TRBV5-6 . ASSLQGTPEAF